Below are 31 T cell receptor beta chains sequenced from a single sample in a study of cytomegalovirus exposure and HLA in healthy donors. PCR used 60 Vbeta primers and 13 Jbeta primers. Sequenced by immunoSEQ multiplex PCR; TCRdb stores in-frame clones only, minus some. Among about 100,000 clones listed, about 86% were seen once. Sample: PBMCs. The receptors come from a woman in her 70s in good health and CMV-seropositive.

This clone was detected only a few times. This sequence joins TRBV7-9 and TRBJ2-5; 10 bases line up with TRBD1. Germline CDR1 reads SEHNR; CDR2 reads FQNEAQ (reference sequence). The V gene end was trimmed by 5 bases and the J gene end by 4 bases; junction bases not matched to a gene: 4. CDR3 length: 14 residues. The CDR3 region has the DNA TGTGCCAGCAGCCCGGGACAGGGGCGAGAGACCCAGTACTTC. This gives the protein CASSPGQGRETQYF. The variable domain in full, completed from reference TRBV7-9 and TRBJ2-5, reads DTGVSQNPRHKITKRGQNVTFRCDPISEHNRLYWYRQTLGQGPEFLTYFQNEAQLEKSRLLSDRFSAERPKGSFSTLEIQRTEQGDSAMYLCASSPGQGRETQYFGPGTRLLVL.

This clone was observed a handful of times. The CDR3 sequence: CASSPPPLAGVDNEQFF. CDR3 DNA: TGTGCCAGCTCACCACCCCCCTTAGCGGGAGTCGACAATGAGCAGTTCTTC. V usage is TRBV18 and J usage is TRBJ2-1, with 9 positions matching TRBD2. From germline, CDR1 is KGHSH and CDR2 LQKENI. Losses at the gene ends were 0 bases for V and 5 bases for J; bases not matched to a gene: 8. This CDR3 region has 17 residues.

The chain has TRBV2 and TRBJ1-2; the D gene is possibly TRBD1 (5 bases). The CDR3 contains 13 residues. CDR1 SNHLY and CDR2 FYNNEI come from the germline V gene. The V end was cut by 2 bases, the J end by 4 bases, with 8 bases between. Written as DNA, the CDR3 is TGTGCCAGCAGTGAAAACAGGTCCTATGGCTACACCTTC. It encodes CASSENRSYGYTF.

This clone appeared once. The V call is TRBV7-9, the J call TRBJ2-3; possible D gene TRBD1, 6 bases. Germline lookup yields CDR1 SEHNR and CDR2 FQNEAQ (reference sequence). V gave up 4 bases and J gave up 4 bases, with 9 bases separating them. CDR3 length equals 13 residues. The CDR3 nucleotides are TGTGCCAGCAGCTCTGGACAGTCAGATACGCAGTATTTT. Its protein is CASSSGQSDTQYF.

J is TRBJ2-1 and V is TRBV29-1; possible D gene TRBD1, 5 bases. V was clipped by 8 bases and J by 4 bases, with 15 bases between them. Germline V lookup: CDR1 SQVTM, CDR2 ANQGSEA. The CDR3 totals 13 residues. The CDR3 region has the DNA TGCAGCCTCCGGACAAGTTCTTACAATGAGCAGTTCTTC. It codes for CSLRTSSYNEQFF.

This clone appeared once. The chain is built from TRBV21-1 and TRBJ2-5; TRBD2 is taken as the D call from the table, unchecked against the DNA. TRBV21-1 is tagged as a pseudogene. The CDR3 runs 23 residues. CDR3 sequence: CASSKESGRFHIALFQDGETQYF. The CDR3 DNA follows: TGTGCCAGCAGCAAAGAGAGCGGGAGGTTCCATATCGCCCTCTTTCAGGATGGAGAGACCCAGTACTTC.

CDR3 residues: CASSLSFQGAEAFF. DNA of the CDR3: TGCGCCAGCAGCTTGTCCTTTCAGGGTGCTGAAGCTTTCTTT. V is TRBV5-1 and J is TRBJ1-1; D is possibly TRBD1 (5 bases). CDR3 size: 14 residues. The ends were cut back, 1 base at V and 6 bases at J, with 13 bases in the middle. The germline V gene encodes CDR1 SGHRS and CDR2 YFSETQ.

This chain connects TRBV5-1 to TRBJ2-1; 8 bases line up with TRBD1. Losses at the gene ends were 0 bases for V and 8 bases for J; bases not matched to a gene: 7. CDR1 is SGHRS, CDR2 YFSETQ, per germline. The CDR3 runs to 15 residues. DNA for the CDR3: TGCGCCAGCAGCTTGGTGGACAGGGCTCGGGATGAGCAGTTCTTC. It yields the protein CASSLVDRARDEQFF.

The genes are TRBV5-1 and TRBJ2-3; 15 bases map to TRBD2. This CDR3 contains 18 residues. Germline V CDR1 and CDR2: SGHRS, YFSETQ. J gave up 3 bases and V 3 bases, and 8 bases lay outside the gene matches. As DNA, the CDR3 is TGCGCCAGCAGCTCCGGGACTAGCGGGAGGCTCGGTACAGATACGCAGTATTTT. The encoded protein is CASSSGTSGRLGTDTQYF.

The sample holds one count of this clone. The rearrangement uses TRBV18 and TRBJ2-7; 7 bases align to TRBD2. The CDR3 is made up of 17 amino acids. Germline V gene sequence: CDR1 KGHSH, CDR2 LQKENI. The junction had 13 bases not matched to a gene; V was cut back by 3 bases and J by 2 bases. The CDR3 nucleotides read TGTGCCAGCTCACCCGTGTTTTTGGCGGGAGACCCCTACGAGCAGTACTTC. Translating gives CASSPVFLAGDPYEQYF.

This chain's CDR3 is CASSTSGRGGYNEQFF. In DNA, the CDR3 is TGTGCCAGTAGTACCAGCGGGAGGGGGGGTTACAATGAGCAGTTCTTC. The chain has TRBV19 and TRBJ2-1; 10 bases fit TRBD2. From germline, CDR1 is LNHDA and CDR2 SQIVND (reference sequence). V lost 4 bases and J lost 4; bases outside the gene matches: 7. This CDR3 has 16 amino acids.

CDR3 DNA: TGCGCCAGCAGCTTGGCCGAACTAGCGGGAGCCGGGGAGACCCAGTACTTC. This codes for CASSLAELAGAGETQYF. This chain connects TRBV5-1 to TRBJ2-5; the match to TRBD2 covers 11 bases. V lost 0 bases and J lost 5; bases outside the gene matches: 9. CDR3 length: 17 residues. CDR1 is SGHRS and CDR2 is YFSETQ in the germline V gene.

The V gene is TRBV9, the J gene TRBJ2-1; 12 bases fit TRBD2. Germline V gene sequence: CDR1 SGDLS, CDR2 YYNGEE. This CDR3 has 17 residues. V lost 4 bases and J lost 0; bases outside the gene matches: 5. The DNA of the CDR3 is TGTGCCAGCAGCTTTACTAGCGGGAGGACCTCCTACAATGAGCAGTTCTTC. Its translation: CASSFTSGRTSYNEQFF.

The J gene is TRBJ1-1, the V gene TRBV6-5; D is unclear. CDR1 is MNHEY and CDR2 is SVGAGI in the germline V gene. There are 11 residues in the CDR3. Trimming shortened V by 2 bases and J by 8 bases, and 6 bases separated the two germline ends. The CDR3 DNA reads as TGTGCCAGCAGTTACGAGGCCGAAGCTTTCTTT. Encoded protein: CASSYEAEAFF.

The rearrangement joins TRBV5-1 to TRBJ2-3; 10 bases map to TRBD2. Germline CDR1 SGHRS, CDR2 YFSETQ. The ends lost 4 bases at V and 5 bases at J; junction bases unmatched: 16. The CDR3 contains 18 residues. In nucleotides, the CDR3 is TGCGCCAGCAGCCCGATTGGGGGGGCTAGCGGGAGATTAGATACGCAGTATTTT. It yields the protein CASSPIGGASGRLDTQYF. Full variable domain (missing parts from reference TRBV5-1 and TRBJ2-3): KAGVTQTPRYLIKTRGQQVTLSCSPISGHRSVSWYQQTPGQGLQFLFEYFSETQRNKGNFPGRFSGRQFSNSRSEMNVSTLELGDSALYLCASSPIGGASGRLDTQYFGPGTRLTVL.

This chain links TRBV7-2 with TRBJ2-7; 9 nucleotides line up with TRBD1. The CDR3 is made up of 14 amino acids. CDR1 is SGHTA and CDR2 is FQGNSA in the germline V gene. The junction had 5 bases not matched to a gene; V was cut back by 5 bases and J by 3 bases. Here the CDR3 reads CASSQDRGGYEQYF. As DNA, the CDR3 is TGTGCCAGCAGCCAAGACAGGGGGGGCTACGAGCAGTACTTC.

The chain links TRBV2 to TRBJ1-2, with TRBD1 identical over 7 bases. This CDR3 is built from 13 residues. Germline CDR1 is SNHLY and CDR2 is FYNNEI. Trimming at V came to 8 bases and at J to 4 bases, leaving 7 bases not matched to a gene. The CDR3, as DNA: TGTGCCAGCTCACAGGGGCTCCTCTATGGCTACACCTTC. It specifies CASSQGLLYGYTF.

The sample holds many counts of this clone. This chain connects TRBV15 to TRBJ2-7; D might be TRBD2 (6 bases). This CDR3 comprises 15 residues. Germline V lookup: CDR1 LNHNV, CDR2 YYDKDF (reference sequence). V gave up 8 bases and J gave up 0 bases, with 17 bases separating them. The CDR3 sequence: CATSVLPAGSYEQYF. The CDR3 bases are TGTGCCACCTCAGTCTTACCAGCGGGCTCCTACGAGCAGTACTTC.

In this sample, this clone turned up once. CDR3 region: CASSVTGTGDTGELFF. Written as DNA, the CDR3 is TGTGCCAGCAGCGTCACCGGGACAGGGGACACCGGGGAGCTGTTTTTT. This chain connects TRBV9 to TRBJ2-2, with 10 bases identical to TRBD1. The CDR3 runs 16 residues. The ends lost 2 bases at V and 3 bases at J; junction bases unmatched: 4. Germline V gene lookup returns CDR1 SGDLS and CDR2 YYNGEE.

J is TRBJ2-7 and V is TRBV28; TRBD1 matches at 7 bases. V lost 1 base, J lost 2 bases, and 2 bases stayed unmatched. The germline V gene has CDR1 MDHEN and CDR2 SYDVKM. This CDR3 comprises 14 residues. The CDR3 reads CASSLLTGTYEQYF. The DNA of the CDR3 is TGTGCCAGCAGTTTATTGACAGGGACCTACGAGCAGTACTTC.

The chain has TRBV30 and TRBJ1-5; D possibly corresponds to TRBD1 (5 bases). With 2 bases removed from V and 3 bases from J, the gap between germline ends came to 11 bases. The V gene's germline CDR1 is GTSNPN and CDR2 SVGIG (reference sequence). The CDR3 is 14 amino acids. Here the CDR3 reads CAWSSQGLNQPQHF. In DNA form, the CDR3 reads TGTGCCTGGAGTTCTCAGGGTCTCAATCAGCCCCAGCATTTT.

The CDR3, as DNA: TGTGCCAGTACCGGGACAGGAGTGACGCCCCAGCATTTT. Its translation: CASTGTGVTPQHF. This chain links TRBV19 with TRBJ1-5; 8 nucleotides align to TRBD1. Germline lookup yields CDR1 LNHDA and CDR2 SQIVND (reference sequence). The CDR3 consists of 13 residues. Germline trimming cut 7 bases from V and 9 bases from J; bases unmatched to any gene: 8.

The chain combines TRBV29-1 with TRBJ1-1; D ambiguous. This CDR3 has 15 residues. V dropped 5 bases and J dropped 1 base, with 17 bases sitting between them. Germline CDR1 SQVTM, CDR2 ANQGSEA. CDR3 protein: CSVYPTLNGNTEAFF. DNA of the CDR3: TGCAGCGTTTACCCCACCTTGAACGGGAACACTGAAGCTTTCTTT.

The rearrangement joins TRBV27 to TRBJ1-6, with 7 positions matching TRBD1. CDR3 length equals 15 residues. The germline CDR1 and CDR2 sequences are MNHEY and SMNVEV (reference sequence). V gave up 6 bases and J gave up 7 bases; unmatched junction bases: 9. The CDR3 region is CASRRGGAGNSPLHF. CDR3 bases: TGTGCCAGCAGGAGAGGGGGCGCTGGGAATTCACCCCTCCACTTT.

Here the CDR3 DNA reads TGCAGCGTTGTAGGAGACTCCTACGAGCAGTACTTC. It is translated as CSVVGDSYEQYF. V is TRBV29-1 and J is TRBJ2-7; D not resolved. V dropped 4 bases and J dropped 0 bases, with 7 bases sitting between them. Germline CDR1 reads SQVTM; CDR2 reads ANQGSEA. The CDR3 has 12 amino acids.

In its sample, this clone was seen once. Mismatch with germline at one junction end may stem from a read error. The CDR3 sequence: CASSRDRGFEQYF. The CDR3 DNA reads TGTGCTAGCAGCAGGGACAGGGGGTTCGAGCAGTACTTC. The rearrangement joins TRBV7-7 to TRBJ2-7, with 11 bases fitting TRBD1. The CDR3 length is 13 residues. Germline V gene lookup returns CDR1 SSHAT and CDR2 FNYEAQ (reference sequence).

A few counts support this clone. The J gene is TRBJ2-7, the V gene TRBV5-1, with 9 bases matching TRBD1. The CDR3 runs 13 residues. CDR1 is SGHRS and CDR2 is YFSETQ in the germline V gene. Losses at the gene ends were 4 bases for V and 6 bases for J; bases not matched to a gene: 5. CDR3 DNA: TGCGCCAGCAGCACAGACAGGGGGGTCGAGCAGTACTTC. It is translated as CASSTDRGVEQYF. Drawing the rest from reference TRBV5-1 and TRBJ2-7, the complete variable domain is KAGVTQTPRYLIKTRGQQVTLSCSPISGHRSVSWYQQTPGQGLQFLFEYFSETQRNKGNFPGRFSGRQFSNSRSEMNVSTLELGDSALYLCASSTDRGVEQYFGPGTRLTVT.

This clone was detected only once. CDR3 DNA: TGTGCCAGCAGCTTAGTTACCGGGACCTACGAGCAGTACTTC. Its protein product is CASSLVTGTYEQYF. This chain connects TRBV7-9 to TRBJ2-7; D may be TRBD2 (5 bases). CDR1 and CDR2 (germline): SEHNR, FQNEAQ (reference sequence). V lost 1 base to trimming and J lost 2 bases, with 9 bases between them. The CDR3 sequence is 14 residues long.

V usage is TRBV7-9 and J usage is TRBJ2-3; 13 nucleotides match TRBD2. This CDR3 spans 15 amino acids. Germline CDR1 reads SEHNR; CDR2 reads FQNEAQ (reference sequence). J lost 4 bases, V lost 6 bases, and 4 bases had no gene match. The CDR3 DNA sequence: TGTGCCAGCAGGTGGACTAGCGGGAGCTCAGATACGCAGTATTTT. This translates into CASRWTSGSSDTQYF.

V gene TRBV7-9 combines with J gene TRBJ2-2; TRBD1 agrees at 9 bases. V gave up 6 bases and J gave up 4 bases; unmatched junction bases: 3. This CDR3 is built from 14 residues. Germline loops: CDR1 SEHNR, CDR2 FQNEAQ (reference sequence). CDR3 protein: CASRPTGGTGELFF. For the CDR3, the DNA is TGTGCCAGCAGACCGACAGGGGGCACCGGGGAGCTGTTTTTT.

The J gene is TRBJ2-2, the V gene TRBV7-2; 8 nucleotides align to TRBD1. The length of the CDR3 is 16 residues. V gave up 2 bases and J gave up 7 bases; unmatched junction bases: 9. Germline values: CDR1 SGHTA, CDR2 FQGNSA. This CDR3 is CASSLSQGARRGELFF. The CDR3 nucleotides are TGTGCCAGCAGCTTAAGTCAGGGGGCTCGACGCGGGGAGCTGTTTTTT.